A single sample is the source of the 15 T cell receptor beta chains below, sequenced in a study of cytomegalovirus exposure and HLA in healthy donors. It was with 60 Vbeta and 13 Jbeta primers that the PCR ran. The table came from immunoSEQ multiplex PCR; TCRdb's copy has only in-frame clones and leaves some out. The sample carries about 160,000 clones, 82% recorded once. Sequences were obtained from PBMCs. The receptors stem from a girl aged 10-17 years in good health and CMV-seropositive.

CDR3 in DNA: TGTGCCAGCAGCCGGACAGTCGCCAGGGACGGAAACACCATATATTTT. Encoded protein: CASSRTVARDGNTIYF. This chain uses TRBV5-6 with TRBJ1-3; D may be TRBD1 (6 bases). V lost 4 bases and J 4 bases, leaving 18 bases between the germline ends. Germline V gives CDR1 SGHDT, CDR2 YYEEEE. CDR3 length equals 16 residues.

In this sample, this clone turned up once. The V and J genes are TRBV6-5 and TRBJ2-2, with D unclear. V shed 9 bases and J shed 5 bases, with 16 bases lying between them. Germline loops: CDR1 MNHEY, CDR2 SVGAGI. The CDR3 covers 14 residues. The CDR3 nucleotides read TGTGCCAGTCGGAGCCTCGCAAGGACCGGGGAGCTGTTTTTT. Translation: CASRSLARTGELFF.

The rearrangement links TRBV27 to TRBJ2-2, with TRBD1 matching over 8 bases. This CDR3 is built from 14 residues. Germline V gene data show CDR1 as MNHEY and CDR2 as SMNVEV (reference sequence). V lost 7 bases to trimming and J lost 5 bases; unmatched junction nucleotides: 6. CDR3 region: CASKHRGVTGELFF. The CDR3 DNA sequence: TGTGCCAGCAAACACAGGGGGGTAACCGGGGAGCTGTTTTTT.

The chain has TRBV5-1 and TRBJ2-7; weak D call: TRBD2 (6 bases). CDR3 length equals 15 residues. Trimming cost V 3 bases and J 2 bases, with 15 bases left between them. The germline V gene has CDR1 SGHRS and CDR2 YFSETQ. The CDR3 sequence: CASSSEGSTPYEQYF. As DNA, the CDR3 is TGCGCCAGCAGCTCGGAGGGTAGTACCCCCTACGAGCAGTACTTC.

The DNA of the CDR3 is TGTGCCAGCAGTTTCTGGGGAGTTAGGGCTTCACGCAATCAGCCCCAGCATTTT. Its protein is CASSFWGVRASRNQPQHF. This chain connects TRBV28 to TRBJ1-5; D call uncertain. The CDR3 runs to 18 residues. V was pared by 3 bases and J by 2 bases, with 20 bases between. Per the germline V gene, CDR1 is MDHEN and CDR2 is SYDVKM.

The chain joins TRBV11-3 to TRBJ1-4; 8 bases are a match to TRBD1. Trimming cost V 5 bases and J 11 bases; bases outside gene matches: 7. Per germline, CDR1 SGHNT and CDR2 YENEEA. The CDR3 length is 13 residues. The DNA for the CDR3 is TGTGCCAGCAGCCCTGGGACAGGAGGGAAACTGTTTTTT. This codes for CASSPGTGGKLFF.

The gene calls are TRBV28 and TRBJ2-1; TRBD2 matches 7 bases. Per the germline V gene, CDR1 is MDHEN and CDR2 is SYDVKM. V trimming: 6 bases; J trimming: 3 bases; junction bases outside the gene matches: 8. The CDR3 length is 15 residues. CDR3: CASSLGGIDYNEQFF. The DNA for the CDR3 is TGTGCCAGCAGCCTCGGGGGGATTGACTACAATGAGCAGTTCTTC.

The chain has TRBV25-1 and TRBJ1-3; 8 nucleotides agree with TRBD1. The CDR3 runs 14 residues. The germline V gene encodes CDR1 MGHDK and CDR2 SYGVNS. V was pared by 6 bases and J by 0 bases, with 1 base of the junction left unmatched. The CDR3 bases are TGTGCCAGCAGGGGGACAGGCTCTGGAAACACCATATATTTT. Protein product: CASRGTGSGNTIYF. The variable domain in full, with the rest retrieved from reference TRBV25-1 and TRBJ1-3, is EADIYQTPRYLVIGTGKKITLECSQTMGHDKMYWYQQDPGMELHLIHYSYGVNSTEKGDLSSESTVSRIRTEHFPLTLESARPSHTSQYLCASRGTGSGNTIYFGEGSWLTVV.

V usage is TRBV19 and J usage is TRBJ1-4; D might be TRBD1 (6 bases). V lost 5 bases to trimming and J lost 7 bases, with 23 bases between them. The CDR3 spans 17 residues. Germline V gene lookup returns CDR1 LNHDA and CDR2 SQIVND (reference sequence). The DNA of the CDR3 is TGTGCCAGTAGTGCGCGAAACCTCAGGGGCGGGCGTGAAAAACTGTTTTTT. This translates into CASSARNLRGGREKLFF. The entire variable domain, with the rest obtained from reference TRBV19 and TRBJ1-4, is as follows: DGGITQSPKYLFRKEGQNVTLSCEQNLNHDAMYWYRQDPGQGLRLIYYSQIVNDFQKGDIAEGYSVSREKKESFPLTVTSAQKNPTAFYLCASSARNLRGGREKLFFGSGTQLSVL.

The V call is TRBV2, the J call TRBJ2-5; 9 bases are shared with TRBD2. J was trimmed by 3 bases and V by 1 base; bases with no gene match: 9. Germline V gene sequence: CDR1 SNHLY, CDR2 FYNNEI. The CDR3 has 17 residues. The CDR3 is CASSEEIAGAGEETQYF. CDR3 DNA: TGTGCCAGCAGTGAAGAGATAGCGGGGGCCGGGGAAGAGACCCAGTACTTC.

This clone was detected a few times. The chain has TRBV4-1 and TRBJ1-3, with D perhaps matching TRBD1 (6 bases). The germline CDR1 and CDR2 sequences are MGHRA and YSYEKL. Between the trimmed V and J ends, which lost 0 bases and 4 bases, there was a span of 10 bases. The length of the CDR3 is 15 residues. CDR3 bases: TGCGCCAGCAGCCAAGATCAAGGGACAGGAAACACCATATATTTT. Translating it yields CASSQDQGTGNTIYF.

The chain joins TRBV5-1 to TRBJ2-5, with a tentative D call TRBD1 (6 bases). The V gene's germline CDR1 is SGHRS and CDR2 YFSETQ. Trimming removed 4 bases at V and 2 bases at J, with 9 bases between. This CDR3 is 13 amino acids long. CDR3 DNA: TGCGCCAGCAGCCCCGGACAGCAAGAGACCCAGTACTTC. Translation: CASSPGQQETQYF.

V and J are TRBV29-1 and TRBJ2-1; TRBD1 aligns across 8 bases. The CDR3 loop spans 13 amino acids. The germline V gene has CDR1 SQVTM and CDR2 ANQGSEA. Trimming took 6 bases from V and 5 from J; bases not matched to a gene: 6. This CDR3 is CSVGRDRHNEQFF. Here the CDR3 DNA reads TGCAGCGTCGGCCGGGACAGGCACAATGAGCAGTTCTTC.

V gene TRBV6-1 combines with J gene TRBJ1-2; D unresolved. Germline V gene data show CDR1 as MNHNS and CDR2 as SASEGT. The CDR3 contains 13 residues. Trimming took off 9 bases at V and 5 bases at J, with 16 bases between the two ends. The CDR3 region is CASRLPGDYGYTF. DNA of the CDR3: TGTGCCAGTAGACTCCCCGGTGATTATGGCTACACCTTC.

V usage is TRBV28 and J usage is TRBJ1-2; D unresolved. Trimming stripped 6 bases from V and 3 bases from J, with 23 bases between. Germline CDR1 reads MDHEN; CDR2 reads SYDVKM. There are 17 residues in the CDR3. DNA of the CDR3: TGTGCCAGCAGCCTCTCCCCACCGGGTGCTAGTTACTATGGCTACACCTTC. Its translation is CASSLSPPGASYYGYTF.